Below, 28 T cell receptor beta chains from the same sample are listed, as sequenced in a study of low-dose radiotherapy and immunotherapy resistance in tumors. TCR amplification used approximately 19 PCR cycles, a constant-region primer and a V-primer adapter. TCRdb re-called the reads through MiXCR, storing one row per CDR3 protein. The sample has about 50,000 distinct CDR3 sequences, roughly 10% seen once. Regarding time point: before trial treatment. Sequences were derived from PBMCs, sampled before treatment. The receptors here all came from a female donor with ovarian cancer.

On this clonotype itself: A clone one base away is much larger, so this may be a read error. The CDR3 protein is CASSSSTGDKLFF. The CDR3 DNA sequence: TGTGCCAGCAGCTCCTCAACGGGGGATAAACTGTTTTTT. The V and J genes are TRBV5-8 and TRBJ1-4; weak D call: TRBD1 (5 bases). V was cut by 3 bases and J by 11 bases, with 14 bases left in between. Germline V gene data show CDR1 as SGHTS and CDR2 as YDEGEE. The CDR3 totals 13 residues.

This clonotype was seen many times. The V call is TRBV29-1, the J call TRBJ2-2, with 7 bases fitting TRBD1. Unmatched junction bases numbered 4, after V lost 6 bases and J lost 0 bases. The CDR3 has 14 amino acids. Germline V gives CDR1 SQVTM, CDR2 ANQGSEA. The CDR3 DNA is TGCAGCGTACGACAGGGAGCGAACACCGGGGAGCTGTTTTTT. Its protein is CSVRQGANTGELFF.

This clonotype was seen repeatedly, ten times or more. The chain has TRBV4-1 and TRBJ2-2; TRBD2 aligns across 8 bases. CDR3 size: 15 residues. Per germline, CDR1 MGHRA and CDR2 YSYEKL. J was trimmed by 7 bases and V by 1 base; bases with no gene match: 5. CDR3 protein: CASSQVGRGIGELFF. CDR3 coding DNA: TGCGCCAGCAGCCAAGTCGGGAGGGGGATCGGGGAGCTGTTTTTT.

This clonotype was counted many times. This sequence joins TRBV7-2 and TRBJ1-6; 9 positions agree with TRBD1. CDR1 and CDR2 from the germline V gene are SGHTA and FQGNSA. J gave up 10 bases and V 0 bases, and 4 bases lay outside the gene matches. CDR3 length: 15 amino acids. The chain's CDR3 is CASSLAGQGASPLHF. CDR3 coding DNA: TGTGCCAGCAGCTTAGCGGGACAGGGTGCCTCACCCCTCCACTTT.

This clonotype was seen a handful of times. CDR3 in amino acids: CSVEDPGLAGGAWGTDTQYF. The DNA for the CDR3 is TGCAGCGTTGAAGATCCGGGACTAGCGGGGGGGGCCTGGGGCACAGATACGCAGTATTTT. The chain uses TRBV29-1 and TRBJ2-3, with TRBD2 matching over 16 bases. Germline V gives CDR1 SQVTM, CDR2 ANQGSEA. V dropped 0 bases and J dropped 1; count of bases not matched to a gene: 10. CDR3 length: 20 amino acids.

At least ten counts were recorded for this clonotype. The V gene is TRBV4-1, the J gene TRBJ1-3; no reliable D call. CDR3 length equals 14 residues. V was pared by 3 bases and J by 7 bases, with 13 bases between. From germline, CDR1 is MGHRA and CDR2 YSYEKL. The CDR3 DNA reads TGCGCCAGCAGCCACGGACCCCTGGAGAACACCATATATTTT. Residues: CASSHGPLENTIYF.

This clonotype was detected ten times or more. This chain joins TRBV6-6 and TRBJ1-6; tentatively, D is TRBD1 (6 bases). V was pared by 3 bases and J by 0 bases, with 12 bases between. Germline lookup yields CDR1 MNHNY and CDR2 SVGAGI (reference sequence). The CDR3 consists of 17 residues. CDR3 bases: TGTGCCAGCAGTTATACAGGGCCTGGCTCCTATAATTCACCCCTCCACTTT. Translation: CASSYTGPGSYNSPLHF.

This clonotype was picked up many times. V usage is TRBV6-2 or TRBV6-3 and J usage is TRBJ2-1, with 8 bases aligning to TRBD2. From germline, CDR1 is MNHEY and CDR2 SVGEGT. The V and J ends lost 2 bases and 2 bases, in that order; junction bases with no gene match: 5. The CDR3 is 16 amino acids. CDR3 loop: CASSYTGGPAYNEQFF. In DNA form, the CDR3 reads TGTGCCAGCAGTTACACGGGGGGGCCCGCCTACAATGAGCAGTTCTTC.

Turning to this clonotype: A read error is likely here: a far larger clone is one base away. The chain carries TRBV6-1 and TRBJ1-2; TRBD1 matches 7 bases. CDR1 and CDR2 from the germline V gene are MNHNS and SASEGT. The CDR3 runs 14 residues. V was clipped by 3 bases and J by 8 bases; unmatched bases: 9. The chain's CDR3 is CASSDSGRGSGYTF. The CDR3 coding sequence is TGTGCCAGCAGTGATTCCGGCAGGGGGTCGGGCTACACCTTC.

There are many counts of this clonotype. The chain couples TRBV5-1 to TRBJ2-2; D may be TRBD1 (5 bases). This CDR3 comprises 15 residues. Trimming removed 0 bases at V and 1 base at J, with 7 bases between. Germline CDR1 and CDR2: SGHRS and YFSETQ. CDR3 DNA: TGCGCCAGCAGCTTGGGGGGCCAGAACACCGGGGAGCTGTTTTTT. Translated: CASSLGGQNTGELFF.

Turning to this clonotype: A read error likely explains this, since a far larger clone differs by one base. This chain uses TRBV6-8 with TRBJ2-1; D is ambiguous. This CDR3 is built from 12 residues. Germline V lookup: CDR1 MNHGY, CDR2 SAAAGT. In DNA, the CDR3 is TGTGTCAGCAGCCTAAACTACAATGAGCAGTTCTTC. It is translated as CVSSLNYNEQFF.

This clonotype was seen ten or more times. The chain combines TRBV4-2 with TRBJ2-3; TRBD2 aligns across 9 bases. Germline V CDR1 and CDR2: LGHNA, YNFKEQ. The CDR3 is 16 amino acids. J gave up 4 bases and V 0 bases, and 5 bases lay outside the gene matches. The CDR3 DNA reads as TGTGCCAGCAGCCAAGAGGCGGGGGGGCTCTCAGATACGCAGTATTTT. Encoded protein: CASSQEAGGLSDTQYF.

This clonotype appeared a few times. The chain joins TRBV2 to TRBJ1-5; no firm D call. V was pared by 7 bases and J by 5 bases, with 15 bases between. CDR1 is SNHLY, CDR2 FYNNEI, per germline. The CDR3 totals 14 residues. The CDR3 protein is CASTETLSDQPQHF. The CDR3 DNA is TGTGCCAGCACCGAAACACTTTCGGATCAGCCCCAGCATTTT.

This clonotype occurred many times. The rearrangement links TRBV20-1 to TRBJ2-5; D is uncertain. The V gene lost 4 bases and the J gene lost 0 bases, with 3 bases spanning the gap. The CDR3 is made up of 11 amino acids. Germline lookup yields CDR1 DFQATT and CDR2 SNEGSKA (reference sequence). The CDR3 bases are TGCAGTGCTACCCACCAAGAGACCCAGTACTTC. This encodes CSATHQETQYF.

On this clonotype itself: The DNA is left out, because the CDR3 cannot be placed on it with certainty; the CDR3 is given as TCRdb lists it. This chain uses TRBV9 with TRBJ1-4; the table's D call, TRBD1, was not checked against the DNA. Both ends counted, the CDR3 spans 21 residues. Germline V CDR1 and CDR2: SGDLS, YYNGEE. CDR3 loop: CASSKAPGLVDEKLFFFFFFF.

The sample holds many counts of this clonotype. This chain uses TRBV7-3 with TRBJ1-2, with 7 bases matching TRBD1. The CDR3 is 13 residues long. Germline-derived CDR1 and CDR2 are SGHTA and FQGTGA. Germline trimming cut 5 bases from V and 8 bases from J; bases unmatched to any gene: 8. CDR3 DNA sequence: TGTGCCAGCAGCCTCCGGACAGGCGAAGGCTACACCTTC. This sequence encodes CASSLRTGEGYTF.

This clonotype was detected ten times or more. The chain couples TRBV19 to TRBJ2-1, with unresolved D. Germline V gene lookup returns CDR1 LNHDA and CDR2 SQIVND (reference sequence). CDR3 length: 17 amino acids. Trimming left V 0 bases short and J 4 bases short, with 16 bases between. The CDR3 protein is CASSIDFQTLPYNEQFF. CDR3 coding DNA: TGTGCCAGTAGTATAGATTTCCAGACCTTACCTTACAATGAGCAGTTCTTC.

To note about this clonotype: A far larger clone is one nucleotide away, so this likely arose from a read error. Since no conserved phenylalanine or tryptophan closes the CDR3, a read error is the likely cause. The gene calls are TRBV7-3 and TRBJ2-1, with D possibly called TRBD1 or TRBD2 (5 bases each). V dropped 6 bases and J dropped 6 bases, with 15 bases sitting between them. CDR3 length equals 14 residues. The germline V gene has CDR1 SGHTA and CDR2 FQGTGA. In nucleotides, the CDR3 is TGTGCCAGCAGGGGGACCGGGGCCCCCAATGAGCAGTTCTTG. It specifies CASRGTGAPNEQFL.

In its sample, this clonotype was seen many times. The chain recombines TRBV20-1 with TRBJ2-7; D might be TRBD1 (6 bases). The CDR3 spans 15 residues. The germline V and J ends were trimmed by 4 bases and 9 bases, with 25 bases remaining between them. Germline CDR1 and CDR2: DFQATT and SNEGSKA (reference sequence). CDR3 residues: CSAKPRTEVGRGQYF. The CDR3 DNA sequence: TGCAGTGCTAAACCCCGGACAGAGGTTGGAAGAGGGCAGTACTTC.

This clonotype showed up many times. This chain connects TRBV14 to TRBJ1-5, with D possibly matching TRBD1 (5 bases). The CDR3 has 13 residues. Looked up from germline, CDR1 is SGHDN and CDR2 is FVKESK. Between the trimmed V and J ends, which lost 0 bases and 6 bases, there was a span of 6 bases. CDR3 nucleotide sequence: TGTGCCAGCAGCCAAGATGGGGGTCAGCCCCAGCATTTT. Translating gives CASSQDGGQPQHF.

This clonotype was recorded at least ten times. CDR3 DNA: TGTGCCAGCTCACCAGGGGGGAAGGGCACTGAAGCTTTCTTT. This encodes CASSPGGKGTEAFF. The chain is built from TRBV18 and TRBJ1-1, with D maybe TRBD1 (5 bases). Germline values: CDR1 KGHSH, CDR2 LQKENI. The germline V and J ends were trimmed by 2 bases and 4 bases, with 11 bases remaining between them. This CDR3 is built from 14 residues.

There are many counts of this clonotype. The gene calls are TRBV20-1 and TRBJ2-5, with a possible D match to TRBD2 (7 bases). The CDR3 is made up of 13 amino acids. With 5 bases removed from V and 4 bases from J, the gap between germline ends came to 14 bases. Germline V gene lookup returns CDR1 DFQATT and CDR2 SNEGSKA (reference sequence). The CDR3: CSASSGGAETQYF. CDR3 nucleotide sequence: TGCAGTGCTTCCAGTGGGGGGGCAGAGACCCAGTACTTC.

This clonotype was recorded at least ten times. The J gene is TRBJ1-2, the V gene TRBV12-3 or TRBV12-4; D is unresolved. The CDR3 sequence is 14 residues long. The V end lost 1 base, the J end lost 7 bases, and 13 bases lay between the germline ends. CDR3 DNA: TGTGCCAGCAGTTTAGTGCCGGGGTCTAGTGGCTACACCTTC. Translation: CASSLVPGSSGYTF.

In this sample, this clonotype turned up many times. V and J are TRBV25-1 and TRBJ1-2; TRBD1 matches at 9 bases. Germline loops: CDR1 MGHDK, CDR2 SYGVNS. V dropped 4 bases and J dropped 4; count of bases not matched to a gene: 7. The CDR3 totals 15 residues. CDR3 nucleotides: TGTGCCAGCAGTGCCCCCGGGACAGGGCTCTATGGCTACACCTTC. It yields the protein CASSAPGTGLYGYTF.

This clonotype was seen ten or more times. The rearrangement links TRBV2 to TRBJ2-5, with 7 positions matching TRBD1. Germline values: CDR1 SNHLY, CDR2 FYNNEI. CDR3 length: 15 residues. The ends lost 7 bases at V and 2 bases at J; junction bases unmatched: 10. CDR3 bases: TGTGCCAGCAACAACCGGCCGGACAGGCAAGAGACCCAGTACTTC. Amino acids: CASNNRPDRQETQYF.

Many counts were recorded for this clonotype. The rearrangement uses TRBV12-5 and TRBJ1-5; no clear D gene. Germline-derived CDR1 and CDR2 are LGHNT and FRNRAP. The CDR3 spans 14 residues. V was pared by 5 bases and J by 7 bases, with 15 bases between. The CDR3 spells CASGQRLDLQPQHF. The DNA for the CDR3 is TGTGCTAGTGGTCAGCGACTAGATTTACAGCCCCAGCATTTT.

This clonotype was picked up many times. The J gene is TRBJ2-2, the V gene TRBV6-2 or TRBV6-3; 11 bases match TRBD2. CDR3 length equals 19 residues. V dropped 6 bases and J dropped 3; count of bases not matched to a gene: 15. CDR1 is MNHEY and CDR2 is SVGEGT in the germline V gene. The CDR3 DNA follows: TGTGCCAGCAGCCCCCTAGCGGGGGGAACCCGCGGGGACACCGGGGAGCTGTTTTTT. Protein: CASSPLAGGTRGDTGELFF.

The CDR3 DNA reads as TGTGCCATCAGCGGGACAGGACACTCTGGGGCCAACGTCCTGACTTTC. Its protein is CAISGTGHSGANVLTF. The chain joins TRBV10-3 to TRBJ2-6; 8 bases agree with TRBD1. V was clipped by 6 bases and J by 0 bases; unmatched bases: 4. CDR1 is ENHRY, CDR2 SYGVKD, per germline. This CDR3 is 16 amino acids long.